A single sample gave rise to the 5 T cell receptor beta chains below, sequenced in a study of T cells after yellow fever vaccination. TCRdb re-analysed the 5' RACE reads in MiXCR, keeping a single row per CDR3 protein. The sample lists around 310,000 distinct CDR3 sequences, approximately 3.9% seen once, with about 25% in the top ten. This material consisted of PBMCs, taken on the day of the yellow fever booster vaccination. These receptors were taken from a young man who received the YFV17D yellow fever vaccine.

This clonotype has ten or more counts. The V call is TRBV4-1, the J call TRBJ1-1; D perhaps matches TRBD1 (5 bases). The V gene's germline CDR1 is MGHRA and CDR2 YSYEKL. The germline V and J ends were trimmed by 4 bases and 0 bases, with 15 bases remaining between them. There are 16 residues in the CDR3. The chain's CDR3 is CASSPRAGNMNTEAFF. In nucleotides, the CDR3 is TGCGCCAGCAGCCCGAGGGCAGGGAACATGAACACTGAAGCTTTCTTT.

The genes are TRBV5-6 and TRBJ2-7, with D unclear. V lost 3 bases and J lost 7, with 8 bases in between. Germline CDR1 SGHDT, CDR2 YYEEEE. The CDR3 contains 11 residues. In DNA form, the CDR3 reads TGTGCCAGCAGCTCAGTAGAGGAGCAGTACTTC. It yields the protein CASSSVEEQYF. The full variable domain, rest sourced from reference TRBV5-6 and TRBJ2-7, is DAGVTQSPTHLIKTRGQQVTLRCSPKSGHDTVSWYQQALGQGPQFIFQYYEEEERQRGNFPDRFSGHQFPNYSSELNVNALLLGDSALYLCASSSVEEQYFGPGTRLTVT.

The chain links TRBV19 to TRBJ2-6; D remains unclear. This CDR3 comprises 18 residues. Germline V gives CDR1 LNHDA, CDR2 SQIVND (reference sequence). Trimming cost V 5 bases and J 0 bases, with 17 bases left between them. The DNA of the CDR3 is TGTGCCAGTAGTCTCCCCCGGGCCTCCAGCTCTGGGGCCAACGTCCTGACTTTC. Protein: CASSLPRASSSGANVLTF. The whole variable domain, remainder taken from reference TRBV19 and TRBJ2-6, is DGGITQSPKYLFRKEGQNVTLSCEQNLNHDAMYWYRQDPGQGLRLIYYSQIVNDFQKGDIAEGYSVSREKKESFPLTVTSAQKNPTAFYLCASSLPRASSSGANVLTFGAGSRLTVL.

This clonotype was detected only a few times. The chain has TRBV7-2 and TRBJ2-3; 9 bases are a match to TRBD2. The CDR3 is made up of 17 amino acids. V shed 5 bases and J 2 bases; nucleotides not matched to a gene: 11. Per the germline V gene, CDR1 is SGHTA and CDR2 is FQGNSA. The CDR3 nucleotides read TGTGCCAGCAGCAAGGGGTTGCGGGGGGGCCCCACAGATACGCAGTATTTT. This gives the protein CASSKGLRGGPTDTQYF.

This rearrangement joins TRBV4-3 to TRBJ2-1; TRBD2 aligns across 11 bases. The J segment lost 8 bases and the V segment lost 4 bases, leaving 16 bases of the junction unmatched. In germline, CDR1 is LGHNA, CDR2 YSLEER. The CDR3 has 18 amino acids. The CDR3 nucleotides are TGCGCCAGCAGCCCGCACCCCGGACTAGCGGGCCAGGGGCATGAGCAGTTCTTC. As protein: CASSPHPGLAGQGHEQFF.